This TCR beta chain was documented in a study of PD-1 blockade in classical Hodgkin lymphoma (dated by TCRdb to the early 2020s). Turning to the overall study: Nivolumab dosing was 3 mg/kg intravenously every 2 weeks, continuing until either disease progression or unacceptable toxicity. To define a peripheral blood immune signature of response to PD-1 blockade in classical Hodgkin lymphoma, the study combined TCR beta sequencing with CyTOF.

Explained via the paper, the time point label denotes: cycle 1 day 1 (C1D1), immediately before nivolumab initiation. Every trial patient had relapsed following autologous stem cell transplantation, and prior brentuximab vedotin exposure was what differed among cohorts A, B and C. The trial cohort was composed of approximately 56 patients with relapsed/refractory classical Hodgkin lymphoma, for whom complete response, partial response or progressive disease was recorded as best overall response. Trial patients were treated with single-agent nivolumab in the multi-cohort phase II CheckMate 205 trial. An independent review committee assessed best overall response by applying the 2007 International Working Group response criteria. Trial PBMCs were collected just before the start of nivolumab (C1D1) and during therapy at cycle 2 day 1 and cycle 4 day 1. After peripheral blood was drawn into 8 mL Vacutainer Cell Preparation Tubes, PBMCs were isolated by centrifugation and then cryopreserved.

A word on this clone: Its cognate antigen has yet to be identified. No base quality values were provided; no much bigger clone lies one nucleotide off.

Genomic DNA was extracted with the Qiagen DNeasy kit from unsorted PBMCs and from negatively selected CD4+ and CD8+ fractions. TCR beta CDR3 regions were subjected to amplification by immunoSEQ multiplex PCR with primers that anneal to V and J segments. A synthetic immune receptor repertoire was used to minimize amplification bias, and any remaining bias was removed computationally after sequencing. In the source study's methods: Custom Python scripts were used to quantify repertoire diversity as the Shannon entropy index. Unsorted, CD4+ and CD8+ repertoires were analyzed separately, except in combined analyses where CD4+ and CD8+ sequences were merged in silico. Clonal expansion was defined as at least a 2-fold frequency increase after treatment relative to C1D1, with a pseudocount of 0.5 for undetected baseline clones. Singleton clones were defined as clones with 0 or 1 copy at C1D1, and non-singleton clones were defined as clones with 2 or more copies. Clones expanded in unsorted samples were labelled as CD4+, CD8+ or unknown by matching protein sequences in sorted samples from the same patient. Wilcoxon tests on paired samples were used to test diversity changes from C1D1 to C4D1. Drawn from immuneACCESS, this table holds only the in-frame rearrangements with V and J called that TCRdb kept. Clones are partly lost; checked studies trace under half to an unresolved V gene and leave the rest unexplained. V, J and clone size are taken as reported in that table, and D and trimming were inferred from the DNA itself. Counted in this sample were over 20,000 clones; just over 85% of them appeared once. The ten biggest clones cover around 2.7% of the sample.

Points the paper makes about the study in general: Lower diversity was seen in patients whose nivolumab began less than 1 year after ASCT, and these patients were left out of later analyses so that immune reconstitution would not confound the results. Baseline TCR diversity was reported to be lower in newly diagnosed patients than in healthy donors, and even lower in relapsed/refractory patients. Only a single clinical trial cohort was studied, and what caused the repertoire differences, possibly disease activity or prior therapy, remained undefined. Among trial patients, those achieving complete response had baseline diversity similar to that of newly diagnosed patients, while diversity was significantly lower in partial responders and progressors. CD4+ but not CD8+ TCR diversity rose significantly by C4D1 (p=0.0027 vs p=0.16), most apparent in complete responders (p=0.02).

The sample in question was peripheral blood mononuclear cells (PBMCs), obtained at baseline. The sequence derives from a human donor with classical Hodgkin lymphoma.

CDR3 loop: CASSDGQGGYGYTF. The DNA sequence is as follows: TGCGCCAGCAGCGATGGACAGGGGGGCTATGGCTACACCTTC. Here the chain combines TRBV5-1 and TRBJ1-2; TRBD1 agrees with 10 junctional bases. CDR1 SGHRS and CDR2 YFSETQ are derived from the germline V gene. Trimming leaves V shorter by 4 bases and J shorter by 4 bases, with the junction holding 4 bases beyond the gene matches. The CDR3 runs 14 amino acids, cysteine and phenylalanine included. The kept DNA is CDR3 alone, 42 bases in frame from the first base.